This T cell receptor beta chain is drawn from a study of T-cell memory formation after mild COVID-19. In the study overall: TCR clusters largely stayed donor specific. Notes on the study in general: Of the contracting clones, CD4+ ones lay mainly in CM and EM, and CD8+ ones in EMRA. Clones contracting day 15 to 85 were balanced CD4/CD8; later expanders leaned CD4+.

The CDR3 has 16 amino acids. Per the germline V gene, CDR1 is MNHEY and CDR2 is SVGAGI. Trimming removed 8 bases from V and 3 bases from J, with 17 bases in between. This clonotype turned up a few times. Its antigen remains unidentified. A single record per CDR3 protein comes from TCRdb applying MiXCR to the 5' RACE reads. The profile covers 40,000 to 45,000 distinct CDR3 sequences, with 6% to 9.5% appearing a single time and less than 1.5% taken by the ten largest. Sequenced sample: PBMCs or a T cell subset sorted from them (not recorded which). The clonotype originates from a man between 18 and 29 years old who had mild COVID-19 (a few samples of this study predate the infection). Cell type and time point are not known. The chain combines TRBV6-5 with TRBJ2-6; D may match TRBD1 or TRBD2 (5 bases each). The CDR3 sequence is CASGDRGLVGANVLTF. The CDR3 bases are TGTGCCAGCGGGGACCGGGGCCTAGTTGGGGCCAACGTCCTGACTTTC.